This record covers a single T cell receptor (beta chain). This specimen comes from a study of blood T cell repertoires in COVID-19. CDR1 and CDR2 (germline): SGHRS, YFSETQ. This CDR3 has 13 residues. V was pared by 7 bases and J by 8 bases, with 5 bases of the junction left unmatched. Under the authors' procedure: Estimation of nucleated cell counts was performed using reference gene primer amplification. Sequenced by immunoSEQ multiplex PCR; TCRdb stores in-frame clones only, minus some. For V, J and clone size, that table is used; D and trimming come from the DNA. The repertoire includes about 76,000 clones, roughly 85% of them detected once, and roughly 8.5% sits in the top ten.

The sequence came from a man aged 30 to 39 with acute or convalescent COVID-19. Sequenced sample: peripheral blood. The chain carries TRBV5-1 and TRBJ2-1, with TRBD1 matching over 11 bases. CDR3 nucleotides: TGCGCCAGCCACAAGGGACAGGGGGATGAGCAGTTCTTC. Amino acids: CASHKGQGDEQFF.